These 16 T cell receptor beta chains share one sample of origin, sequenced in a study of T cell responses to AZD1222 COVID-19 vaccine. Clones were read by immunoSEQ multiplex PCR, and TCRdb kept only the in-frame ones, dropping some. The data show some 150,000 clones, with more than 75% seen just once and 5% held by the top ten. The sample in question was peripheral blood, obtained on day 0 of AZD1222 vaccination. These receptors all come from an adult in good health.

Note on this clone: One junction end disagrees with the germline gene, perhaps due to a read error. V is TRBV6-5 and J is TRBJ2-1, with D unresolved. This CDR3 is 14 amino acids long. Germline V gene lookup returns CDR1 MNHEY and CDR2 SVGAGI. CDR3 protein: CASSYSSSNNEQFF. The CDR3 DNA is TGTGCCAGCAGTTACTCGTCCTCCAACAATGAGCAGTTCTTC.

The V and J genes are TRBV7-2 and TRBJ2-2; D tentatively reads TRBD1 or TRBD2 (5 bases each). Germline loops: CDR1 SGHTA, CDR2 FQGNSA. The CDR3 consists of 17 residues. Between the trimmed V and J ends, which lost 5 bases and 4 bases, there was a span of 20 bases. The CDR3 sequence: CASSPRGAYLGTGELFF. The CDR3 DNA is TGTGCCAGCAGCCCGAGGGGAGCATACCTGGGCACCGGGGAGCTGTTTTTT.

V is TRBV11-2 and J is TRBJ2-2; 11 nucleotides align to TRBD1. Losses at the gene ends were 5 bases for V and 6 bases for J; bases not matched to a gene: 2. In germline, CDR1 is SGHAT, CDR2 FQNNGV. The CDR3 consists of 14 residues. The CDR3 region is CASSQGQGAGELFF. CDR3 sequence (DNA): TGTGCCAGCAGCCAGGGACAGGGGGCCGGGGAGCTGTTTTTT.

The chain joins TRBV7-9 to TRBJ2-7, with TRBD1 identical over 8 bases. This CDR3 is 14 amino acids long. Per germline, CDR1 SEHNR and CDR2 FQNEAQ (reference sequence). Germline trimming cut 5 bases from V and 4 bases from J; bases unmatched to any gene: 7. CDR3 DNA: TGTGCCAGCAGCCCCCGAGACAGGGGTTACGAGCAGTACTTC. Protein product: CASSPRDRGYEQYF.

This clone has only a few counts. As DNA, the CDR3 is TGTGCCAGCAGTTCAGGACAGGGGGCGGTCAATGAGCAGTTCTTC. It encodes CASSSGQGAVNEQFF. This chain connects TRBV28 to TRBJ2-1; 11 bases match TRBD1. The CDR3 has 15 residues. J was trimmed by 6 bases and V by 4 bases; bases with no gene match: 5. The germline CDR1 and CDR2 sequences are MDHEN and SYDVKM.

V usage is TRBV28 and J usage is TRBJ1-5, with a possible D match to TRBD1 (6 bases). The CDR3 has 15 amino acids. Trimming took off 3 bases at V and 5 bases at J, with 14 bases between the two ends. Germline V CDR1 and CDR2: MDHEN, SYDVKM. The CDR3 DNA reads as TGTGCCAGCAGTTTGAGCAGGGGCCGGGATCAGCCCCAGCATTTT. Encoded protein: CASSLSRGRDQPQHF.

This chain connects TRBV6-5 to TRBJ2-3, with 10 nucleotides matching TRBD2. This CDR3 spans 14 amino acids. The junction had 5 bases not matched to a gene; V was cut back by 7 bases and J by 4 bases. Germline V lookup: CDR1 MNHEY, CDR2 SVGAGI. The CDR3 DNA sequence: TGTGCCAGCATAGCGGGAGGAACTTCAGATACGCAGTATTTT. Its translation is CASIAGGTSDTQYF.

The V call is TRBV19, the J call TRBJ2-1; 9 bases line up with TRBD2. In germline, CDR1 is LNHDA, CDR2 SQIVND (reference sequence). V lost 4 bases to trimming and J lost 8 bases; unmatched junction nucleotides: 6. The CDR3 runs 14 residues. In DNA form, the CDR3 reads TGTGCCAGTAGTAAGGCGGGAGGGGGTGATGAGCAGTTCTTC. It is translated as CASSKAGGGDEQFF.

The rearrangement links TRBV25-1 to TRBJ1-1, with D perhaps matching TRBD1 (6 bases). V lost 6 bases, J lost 4 bases, and 12 bases lay in between. The germline CDR1 and CDR2 sequences are MGHDK and SYGVNS. There are 13 residues in the CDR3. The CDR3 region is CASRNREGTEAFF. As DNA, the CDR3 is TGTGCCAGCAGAAACAGGGAAGGCACTGAAGCTTTCTTT.

The gene calls are TRBV7-2 and TRBJ2-3; 9 bases are a match to TRBD1. This CDR3 is 15 amino acids long. Germline V gene sequence: CDR1 SGHTA, CDR2 FQGNSA. V lost 5 bases, J lost 5 bases, and 8 bases stayed unmatched. CDR3 amino acids: CASSVQGAMGDTQYF. The CDR3 DNA follows: TGTGCCAGCAGCGTACAGGGGGCGATGGGAGATACGCAGTATTTT. The full variable domain, in which reference TRBV7-2 and TRBJ2-3 provide the parts outside the CDR3, is GAGVSQSPSNKVTEKGKDVELRCDPISGHTALYWYRQSLGQGLEFLIYFQGNSAPDKSGLPSDRFSAERTGGSVSTLTIQRTQQEDSAVYLCASSVQGAMGDTQYFGPGTRLTVL.

V gene TRBV4-1 combines with J gene TRBJ1-2; D is uncertain. CDR1 and CDR2 (germline): MGHRA, YSYEKL. Trimming took off 0 bases at V and 1 base at J, with 9 bases between the two ends. CDR3 length: 15 amino acids. The CDR3 here is CASSQDRILNYGYTF. The DNA of the CDR3 is TGCGCCAGCAGCCAAGATCGGATCCTTAACTATGGCTACACCTTC.

V is TRBV27 and J is TRBJ1-2, with 11 bases fitting TRBD1. This CDR3 is built from 15 residues. Trimming took 5 bases from V and 2 from J; bases not matched to a gene: 4. Germline loops: CDR1 MNHEY, CDR2 SMNVEV (reference sequence). This chain's CDR3 is CASSPGTGGNYGYTF. The CDR3, as DNA: TGTGCCAGCAGTCCCGGGACAGGGGGAAACTATGGCTACACCTTC.

The chain couples TRBV4-3 to TRBJ2-1, with TRBD1 matching over 8 bases. Germline V gene data show CDR1 as LGHNA and CDR2 as YSLEER. V was pared by 1 base and J by 4 bases, with 3 bases of the junction left unmatched. This CDR3 is built from 15 residues. CDR3 sequence (DNA): TGCGCCAGCAGCCAAGGACAGGGGTCTTACAATGAGCAGTTCTTC. It encodes CASSQGQGSYNEQFF.

The rearrangement joins TRBV7-3 to TRBJ2-2, with TRBD1 matching over 8 bases. CDR1 and CDR2 (germline): SGHTA, FQGTGA. CDR3 length: 16 residues. With 1 base clipped from V and 1 base from J, the junction kept 2 bases outside the gene matches. The CDR3, as DNA: TGTGCCAGCAGCTTAAGGGGGACAGGGAACACCGGGGAGCTGTTTTTT. Translating gives CASSLRGTGNTGELFF. Together with reference TRBV7-3 and TRBJ2-2, the CDR3 gives the full variable domain: GAGVSQTPSNKVTEKGKYVELRCDPISGHTALYWYRQSLGQGPEFLIYFQGTGAADDSGLPNDRFFAVRPEGSVSTLKIQRTERGDSAVYLCASSLRGTGNTGELFFGEGSRLTVL.

The rearrangement uses TRBV7-2 and TRBJ1-3; 8 bases are a match to TRBD1. The germline V gene encodes CDR1 SGHTA and CDR2 FQGNSA. Germline trimming cut 5 bases from V and 0 bases from J; bases unmatched to any gene: 6. This CDR3 contains 16 residues. CDR3 bases: TGTGCCAGCAGCCAACAGACAGGGGTCTCTGGAAACACCATATATTTT. Its protein product is CASSQQTGVSGNTIYF. The full variable domain, its missing parts supplied by reference TRBV7-2 and TRBJ1-3, is GAGVSQSPSNKVTEKGKDVELRCDPISGHTALYWYRQSLGQGLEFLIYFQGNSAPDKSGLPSDRFSAERTGGSVSTLTIQRTQQEDSAVYLCASSQQTGVSGNTIYFGEGSWLTVV.

The genes are TRBV3-1 (or the pseudogene TRBV3-2) and TRBJ2-7; 12 positions agree with TRBD1. The V and J ends lost 3 bases and 2 bases, in that order; junction bases with no gene match: 5. Germline V gene sequence: CDR1 LGHDT, CDR2 YNNKEL (reference sequence). This CDR3 contains 16 residues. The DNA for the CDR3 is TGTGCCAGCAGCCATGGGACAGGGGGCGCCCCCTACGAGCAGTACTTC. Translated, it gives CASSHGTGGAPYEQYF.